This T cell receptor beta chain was documented in a study of CD8 T cells in ankylosing spondylitis. Points from the study as a whole: Earlier authors reported some of these motif variants in reactive arthritis synovial fluid and blood. In peripheral blood, disease-linked CD8+ clones occurred at relatively low frequencies. Clones linked to disease were reported to show significant enrichment in matched ankylosing spondylitis synovial fluid. Characteristic, it appeared, of ankylosing spondylitis blood was a TCR beta motif of eight highly homologous variants.

The germline gives CDR1 SGHRS, CDR2 YFSETQ. Trimming at V came to 4 bases and at J to 5 bases, leaving 6 bases not matched to a gene. CDR3 length equals 14 residues. Libraries of TCR beta came from quantitative 5'-RACE with molecular barcodes. TCRdb called the 5' RACE reads again in MiXCR, with one record for every CDR3 protein. This sample has 650,000 to 800,000 distinct CDR3 sequences, with 19% found just once. As for this clonotype: The antigen is not known.

The genes are TRBV5-1 and TRBJ1-2; 9 bases align to TRBD1. The TCR comes from a male donor with ankylosing spondylitis. Material: blood, either unsorted or a sorted T cell fraction (not recorded which). Here the CDR3 reads CASSPEDRGYGYTF. The CDR3 region has the DNA TGCGCCAGCAGCCCCGAGGACAGGGGATATGGCTACACCTTC.